The 5 T cell receptor beta chains below all came from one sample that was sequenced in a study of T cells in Graves' hyperthyroidism and ophthalmopathy (dated by TCRdb to between 2018 and 2021). The library was obtained by multiplex PCR. These reads were obtained on an Illumina HiSeq 2000. The TCR beta CDR3 regions were amplified from RNA transcripts. A first-round RT-PCR of the TCR CDR3 used the HTBI primer set with the Qiagen OneStep RT-PCR kit. TCRdb reanalyzed the raw reads on its own, using fastp at Q25 for trimming and MiXCR for clone calling, and kept in-frame beta chains. Under each unique CDR3 protein, matching rows form one entry showing the most common genes and DNA. The sample table shows around 450,000 distinct CDR3 sequences, and approximately 14% are seen once. The top ten clonotypes cover 7.5% to 9% of the sample. Material for sequencing was blood. The receptors stem from a woman younger than 35 with Graves' hyperthyroidism.

This clonotype was recorded many times. The V call is TRBV5-1, the J call TRBJ2-7, with TRBD2 identical over 7 bases. The CDR3 loop spans 14 amino acids. The junction had 8 bases not matched to a gene; V was cut back by 4 bases and J by 4 bases. The germline V gene has CDR1 SGHRS and CDR2 YFSETQ. CDR3 DNA sequence: TGCGCCAGCAGCCCCGAAGCGGGGTGGTACGAGCAGTACTTC. As protein: CASSPEAGWYEQYF.

This clonotype was found many times. This chain joins TRBV3-1 and TRBJ1-3, with a weak D call TRBD1 (6 bases). This CDR3 is built from 12 residues. The V and J ends lost 10 bases and 4 bases respectively, with 11 bases between them. CDR1 is LGHDT, CDR2 YNNKEL, per germline (reference sequence). The CDR3 coding sequence is TGTGCCACCCGGGGGGCCGGAAACACCATATATTTT. Its protein is CATRGAGNTIYF.

Notes on this clonotype: A read error is possible here, since a much larger clone lies one base away. This chain uses TRBV15 with TRBJ1-5, with 8 positions matching TRBD1. This CDR3 is 18 amino acids long. CDR1 and CDR2 from the germline V gene are LNHNV and YYDKDF (reference sequence). V gave up 4 bases and J gave up 1 base; unmatched junction bases: 12. This chain's CDR3 is CATSKKTTGGSSNQPQHF. CDR3 nucleotides: TGTGCCACCAGCAAAAAAACAACAGGGGGAAGCAGCAATCAGCCCCAGCATTTT.

Many counts were recorded for this clonotype. The chain has TRBV6-5 and TRBJ2-7; D might be TRBD2 (6 bases). This CDR3 contains 16 residues. V lost 0 bases and J 2 bases, leaving 14 bases between the germline ends. Germline loops: CDR1 MNHEY, CDR2 SVGAGI. The CDR3 spells CASSYSERVSPYEQYF. The CDR3 DNA reads as TGTGCCAGCAGTTACTCGGAGCGGGTGTCCCCCTACGAGCAGTACTTC.

In this sample, this clonotype turned up a few times. The CDR3 reads CASSPTSKETQYF. CDR3 sequence (DNA): TGTGCCAGCAGTCCGACATCAAAAGAGACCCAGTACTTC. The chain joins TRBV27 to TRBJ2-5; D is uncertain. The germline V gene has CDR1 MNHEY and CDR2 SMNVEV (reference sequence). Trimming took 5 bases from V and 3 from J, leaving 10 bases between them. The CDR3 contains 13 residues.